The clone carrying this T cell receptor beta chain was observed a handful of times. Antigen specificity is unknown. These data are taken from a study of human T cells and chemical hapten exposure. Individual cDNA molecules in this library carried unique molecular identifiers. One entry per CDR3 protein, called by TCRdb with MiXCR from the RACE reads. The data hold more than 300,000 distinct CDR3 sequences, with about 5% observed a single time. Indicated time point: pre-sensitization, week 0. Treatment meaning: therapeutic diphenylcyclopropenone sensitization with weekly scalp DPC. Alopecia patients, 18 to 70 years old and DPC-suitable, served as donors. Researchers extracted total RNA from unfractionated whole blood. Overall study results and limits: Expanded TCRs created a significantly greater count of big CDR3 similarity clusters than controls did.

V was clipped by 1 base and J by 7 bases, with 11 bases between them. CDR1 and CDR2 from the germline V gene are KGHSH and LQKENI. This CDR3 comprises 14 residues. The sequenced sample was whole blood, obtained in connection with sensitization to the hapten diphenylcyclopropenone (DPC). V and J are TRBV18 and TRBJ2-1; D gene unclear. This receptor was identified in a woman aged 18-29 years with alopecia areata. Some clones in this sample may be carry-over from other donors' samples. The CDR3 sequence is CASSPRSRMNEQFF. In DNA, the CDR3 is TGTGCCAGCTCACCACGTAGTCGTATGAATGAGCAGTTCTTC.